One sample yielded the 13 T cell receptor beta chains listed below, sequenced in a study of CD4+ T cells in melanoma. Clones were sequenced by immunoSEQ multiplex PCR, and TCRdb holds only the in-frame ones, with some missing. This table has some 21,000 clones, more than 70% appearing once. These TCRs come from a human donor with melanoma.

This chain joins TRBV10-3 and TRBJ2-7; D is perhaps TRBD1 (6 bases). CDR3 length: 12 amino acids. The germline CDR1 and CDR2 sequences are ENHRY and SYGVKD. V lost 10 bases, J lost 3 bases, and 13 bases lay in between. The CDR3: CASAGVNYEQYF. The CDR3 DNA reads as TGTGCCAGCGCAGGGGTCAACTACGAGCAGTACTTC.

The chain recombines TRBV7-9 with TRBJ1-2, with D possibly TRBD1 on 6 matching bases. The CDR3 has 13 amino acids. Germline V gives CDR1 SEHNR, CDR2 FQNEAQ (reference sequence). Trimming left V 5 bases short and J 5 bases short, with 12 bases between. CDR3 in DNA: TGTGCCAGCAGCGGAGAGACAGGATATGGCTACACCTTC. This codes for CASSGETGYGYTF.

In its sample, this clone was seen once. J is TRBJ1-3 and V is TRBV6-1; 7 bases agree with TRBD1. From germline, CDR1 is MNHNS and CDR2 SASEGT. The CDR3 has 16 amino acids. The ends lost 2 bases at V and 0 bases at J; junction bases unmatched: 4. CDR3 DNA sequence: TGTGCCAGCAGTGAATTACAGGGGCGCTCTGGAAACACCATATATTTT. Amino acid sequence: CASSELQGRSGNTIYF.

This chain uses TRBV18 with TRBJ2-1, with TRBD2 matching 12 bases. Trimming cost V 1 base and J 7 bases; bases outside gene matches: 14. Germline lookup yields CDR1 KGHSH and CDR2 LQKENI. This CDR3 is 19 amino acids long. The DNA of the CDR3 is TGTGCCAGCTCACCACGGACTAGCGGGGACTTTGGCCTACAGAATGAGCAGTTCTTC. Translated: CASSPRTSGDFGLQNEQFF.

This chain joins TRBV15 and TRBJ2-1; D remains ambiguous. Germline CDR1 is LNHNV and CDR2 is YYDKDF (reference sequence). Trimming took off 1 base at V and 0 bases at J, with 7 bases between the two ends. This CDR3 is built from 15 residues. The CDR3 loop is CATSRGVSSYNEQFF. In nucleotides, the CDR3 is TGTGCCACCAGCAGAGGAGTTAGCTCCTACAATGAGCAGTTCTTC.

The rearrangement links TRBV4-1 to TRBJ2-6; no reliable D call. The germline V gene encodes CDR1 MGHRA and CDR2 YSYEKL. The CDR3 is 14 amino acids. V lost 5 bases to trimming and J lost 2 bases, with 7 bases between them. The CDR3 spells CASSVTTGANVLTF. CDR3 nucleotides: TGCGCCAGCAGCGTCACTACTGGGGCCAACGTCCTGACTTTC.

The J gene is TRBJ2-5, the V gene TRBV5-4; D is ambiguous. Germline CDR1 reads SGHNT; CDR2 reads YYREEE (reference sequence). This CDR3 contains 12 residues. V gave up 0 bases and J gave up 2 bases, with 2 bases separating them. The CDR3 is CASSLGQETQYF. CDR3 DNA sequence: TGTGCCAGCAGCTTGGGGCAAGAGACCCAGTACTTC.

The rearrangement uses TRBV5-1 and TRBJ1-2; maybe TRBD1 (5 bases). CDR3 length equals 13 residues. Trimming removed 3 bases from V and 3 bases from J, with 9 bases in between. Per germline, CDR1 SGHRS and CDR2 YFSETQ. Here the CDR3 reads CASSSGRDYGYTF. In DNA, the CDR3 is TGCGCCAGCAGCTCGGGACGCGACTATGGCTACACCTTC. The entire variable domain, with the rest obtained from reference TRBV5-1 and TRBJ1-2, is as follows: KAGVTQTPRYLIKTRGQQVTLSCSPISGHRSVSWYQQTPGQGLQFLFEYFSETQRNKGNFPGRFSGRQFSNSRSEMNVSTLELGDSALYLCASSSGRDYGYTFGSGTRLTVV.

The rearrangement uses TRBV5-4 and TRBJ2-3, with TRBD2 matching 9 bases. Per germline, CDR1 SGHNT and CDR2 YYREEE (reference sequence). V lost 0 bases and J lost 7; bases outside the gene matches: 9. The CDR3 sequence is 16 residues long. CDR3 sequence reads: CASSLAARGGRNTQYF. CDR3 DNA: TGTGCCAGCAGCTTGGCCGCGCGGGGGGGCAGGAATACGCAGTATTTT.

V usage is TRBV5-5 and J usage is TRBJ2-3; 9 bases line up with TRBD2. V was clipped by 4 bases and J by 2 bases; unmatched bases: 8. The germline V gene encodes CDR1 SGHKS and CDR2 YYEKEE (reference sequence). The CDR3 has 16 residues. The CDR3 coding sequence is TGTGCCAGCAGCCGAGTAGCGGGGGCTCCCACAGATACGCAGTATTTT. It codes for CASSRVAGAPTDTQYF.

The rearrangement uses TRBV7-3 and TRBJ2-1; 7 positions match TRBD1. The CDR3 has 15 residues. The V gene's germline CDR1 is SGHTA and CDR2 FQGTGA. Losses at the gene ends were 1 base for V and 6 bases for J; bases not matched to a gene: 6. The CDR3 DNA reads TGTGCCAGCAGCTTAATGAGGGGGCCGGGCAATGAGCAGTTCTTC. This encodes CASSLMRGPGNEQFF.

V usage is TRBV20-1 and J usage is TRBJ2-1; no reliable D call. Germline CDR1 and CDR2: DFQATT and SNEGSKA (reference sequence). V was clipped by 4 bases and J by 7 bases, with 8 bases between them. The CDR3 contains 11 residues. CDR3 protein: CSANPWNEQFF. The CDR3 DNA reads as TGCAGTGCTAACCCGTGGAATGAGCAGTTCTTC.

This clone was observed a handful of times. The rearrangement links TRBV19 to TRBJ1-1, with 8 bases fitting TRBD1. V lost 6 bases, J lost 7 bases, and 10 bases stayed unmatched. The CDR3 has 14 residues. Germline V gene sequence: CDR1 LNHDA, CDR2 SQIVND (reference sequence). CDR3 sequence: CASSRGQGIIEAFF. DNA of the CDR3: TGTGCCAGTAGCCGCGGACAGGGCATAATTGAAGCTTTCTTT.